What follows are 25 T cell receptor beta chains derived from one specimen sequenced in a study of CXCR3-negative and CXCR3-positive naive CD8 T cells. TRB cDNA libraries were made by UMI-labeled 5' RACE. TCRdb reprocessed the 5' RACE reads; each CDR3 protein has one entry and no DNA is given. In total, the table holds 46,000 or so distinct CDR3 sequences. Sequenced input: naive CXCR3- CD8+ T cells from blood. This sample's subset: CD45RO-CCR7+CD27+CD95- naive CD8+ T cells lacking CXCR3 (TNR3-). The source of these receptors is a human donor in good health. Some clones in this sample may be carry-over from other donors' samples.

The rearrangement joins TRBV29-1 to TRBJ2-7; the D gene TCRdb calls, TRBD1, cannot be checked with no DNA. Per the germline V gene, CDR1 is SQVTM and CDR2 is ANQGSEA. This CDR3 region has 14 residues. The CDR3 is CSVTRAPTGGEQYF.

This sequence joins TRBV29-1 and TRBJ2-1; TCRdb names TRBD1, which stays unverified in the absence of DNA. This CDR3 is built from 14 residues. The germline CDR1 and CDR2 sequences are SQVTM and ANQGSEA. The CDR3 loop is CSVEDRGEYNEQFF.

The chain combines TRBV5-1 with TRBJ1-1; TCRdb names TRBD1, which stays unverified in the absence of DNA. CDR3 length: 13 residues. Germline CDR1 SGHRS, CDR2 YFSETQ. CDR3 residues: CASSSSRGTEAFF.

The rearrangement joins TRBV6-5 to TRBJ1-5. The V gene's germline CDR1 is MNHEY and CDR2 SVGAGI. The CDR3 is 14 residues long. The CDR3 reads CASSYSRGSQPQHF.

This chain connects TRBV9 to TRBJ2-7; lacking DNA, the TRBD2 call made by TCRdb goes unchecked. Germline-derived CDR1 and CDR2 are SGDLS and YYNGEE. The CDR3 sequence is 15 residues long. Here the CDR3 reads CASSAEGSGKYEQYF.

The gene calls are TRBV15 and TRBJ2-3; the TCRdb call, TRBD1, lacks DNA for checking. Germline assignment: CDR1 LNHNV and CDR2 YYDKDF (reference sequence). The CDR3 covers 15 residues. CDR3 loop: CATSRGTGGGDTQYF.

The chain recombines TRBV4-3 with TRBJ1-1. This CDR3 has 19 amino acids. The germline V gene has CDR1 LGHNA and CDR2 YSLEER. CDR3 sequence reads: CASSQDIAQTLNMNTEAFF.

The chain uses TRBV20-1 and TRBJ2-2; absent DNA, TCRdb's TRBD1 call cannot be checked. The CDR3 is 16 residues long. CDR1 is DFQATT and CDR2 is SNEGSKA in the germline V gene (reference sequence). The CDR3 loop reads CSAIDRARMNTGELFF.

CDR3 protein: CASSEPGQDRKYF. V gene TRBV18 combines with J gene TRBJ2-7; the D call from TCRdb, TRBD1, cannot be confirmed without DNA. Germline V gives CDR1 KGHSH, CDR2 LQKENI. The CDR3 covers 13 residues.

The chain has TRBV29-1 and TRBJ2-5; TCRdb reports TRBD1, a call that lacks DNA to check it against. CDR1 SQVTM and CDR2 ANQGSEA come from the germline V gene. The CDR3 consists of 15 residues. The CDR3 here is CSVDGIGANQETQYF.

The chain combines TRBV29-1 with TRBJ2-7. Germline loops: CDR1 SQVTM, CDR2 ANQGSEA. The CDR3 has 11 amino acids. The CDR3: CSVIYSYEQYF.

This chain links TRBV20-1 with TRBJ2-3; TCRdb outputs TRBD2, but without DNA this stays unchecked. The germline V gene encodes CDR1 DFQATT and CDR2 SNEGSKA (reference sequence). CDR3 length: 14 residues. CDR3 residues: CSACRLDFADTQYF.

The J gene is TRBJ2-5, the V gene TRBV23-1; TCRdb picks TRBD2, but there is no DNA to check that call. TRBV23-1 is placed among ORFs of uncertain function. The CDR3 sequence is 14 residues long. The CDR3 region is CASSRGLGQETQYF.

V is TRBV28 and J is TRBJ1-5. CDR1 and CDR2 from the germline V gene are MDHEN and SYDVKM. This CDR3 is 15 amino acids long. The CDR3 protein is CASSAGRDSNQPQHF.

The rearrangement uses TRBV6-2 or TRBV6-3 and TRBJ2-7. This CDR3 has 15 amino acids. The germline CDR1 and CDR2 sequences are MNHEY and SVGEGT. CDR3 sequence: CASSYSPGNSYEQYF.

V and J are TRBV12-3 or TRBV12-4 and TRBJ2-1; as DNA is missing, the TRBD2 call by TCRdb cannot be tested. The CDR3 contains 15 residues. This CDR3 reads CASSSTSGAYNEQFF.

The CDR3 loop is CASSYRGDTEAFF. The chain has TRBV6-5 and TRBJ1-1; TCRdb's D gene call, TRBD1, goes unchecked for lack of DNA. Germline values: CDR1 MNHEY, CDR2 SVGAGI. The CDR3 is made up of 13 amino acids.

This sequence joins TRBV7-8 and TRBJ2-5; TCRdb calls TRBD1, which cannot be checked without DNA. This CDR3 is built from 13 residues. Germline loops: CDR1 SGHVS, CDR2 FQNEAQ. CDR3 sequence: CASSPRVGETQYF.

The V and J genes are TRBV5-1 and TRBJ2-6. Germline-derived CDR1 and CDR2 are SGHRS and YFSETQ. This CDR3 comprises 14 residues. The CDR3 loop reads CASNPNSGANVLTF.

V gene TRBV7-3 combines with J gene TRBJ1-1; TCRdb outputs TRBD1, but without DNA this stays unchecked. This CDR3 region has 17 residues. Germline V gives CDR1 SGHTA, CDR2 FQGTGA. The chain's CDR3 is CASSLSRGPRRNTEAFF.

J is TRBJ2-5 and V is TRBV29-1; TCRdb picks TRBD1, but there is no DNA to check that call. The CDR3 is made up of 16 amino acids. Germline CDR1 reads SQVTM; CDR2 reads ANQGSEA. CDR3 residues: CSVEDIDREWGKTQYF.

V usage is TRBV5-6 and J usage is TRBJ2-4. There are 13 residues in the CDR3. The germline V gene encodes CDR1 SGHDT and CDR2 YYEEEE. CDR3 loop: CASSVGAKNIQYF.

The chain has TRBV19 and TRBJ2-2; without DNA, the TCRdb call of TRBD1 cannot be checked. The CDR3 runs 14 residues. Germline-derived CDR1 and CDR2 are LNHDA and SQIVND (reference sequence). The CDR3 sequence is CASKREGLTGELFF.

The CDR3 loop is CAIEGPRTDYTDTQYF. The genes are TRBV28 and TRBJ2-3; TCRdb proposes TRBD1, but this gene call is untestable without DNA. Per the germline V gene, CDR1 is MDHEN and CDR2 is SYDVKM. The CDR3 covers 16 residues.

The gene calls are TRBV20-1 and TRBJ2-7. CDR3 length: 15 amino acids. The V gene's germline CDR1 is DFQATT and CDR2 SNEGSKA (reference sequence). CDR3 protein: CSARSDDSFSYEQYF.